This TCR beta chain was captured by sequencing in a study of blood T cell repertoires in COVID-19. Germline lookup yields CDR1 SQVTM and CDR2 ANQGSEA. This CDR3 has 12 amino acids. Trimming cost V 6 bases and J 3 bases, with 11 bases left between them. As originally analysed: Amplification with reference gene primers provided the estimates of nucleated cell counts. Produced via immunoSEQ multiplex PCR; TCRdb's table is partial and in-frame only. That table is the source of V, J and clone size, and D and trimming were worked out from the DNA. The table includes about 360,000 clones, more than 75% detected once. Ages ranged from about 18 to 89 years, with residence in 24 US areas. Cohort placement rested on clinical history that participants reported themselves. Symptom resolution, clearance, or two negative PCRs marked the recovered donors of Cohort 3.

This TCR came from a man aged 25-45 years who had recovered from COVID-19. The sequencing input was PBMCs or T cells enriched from blood (not recorded which). J is TRBJ2-5 and V is TRBV29-1, with D tentatively TRBD1 (6 bases). As DNA, the CDR3 is TGCAGCGTAATATCAGGGGAAGAGACCCAGTACTTC. Translation gives CSVISGEETQYF.